This T cell receptor (beta chain) appears in the sequencing data of a study of graft-versus-host responses after intestinal transplantation. Findings and caveats of the study: The marrow of recipients harbored GvH clones, and ileum or blood showed some of them first. There was an association between peak levels of circulating GvH clones and early post-transplant HvG declines.

The germline CDR1 and CDR2 sequences are KGHSH and LQKENI. This CDR3 is built from 19 residues. V lost 1 base, J lost 1 base, and 14 bases stayed unmatched. The method was immunoSEQ multiplex PCR; TCRdb's version includes in-frame clones alone and lacks a portion of them. This table holds 45,000 to 65,000 clones, 90% to 95% found once. As to this clone: Its antigen is undetermined.

The rearrangement uses TRBV18 and TRBJ2-3, with 7 bases identical to TRBD2. The material sequenced was unstimulated CD4+ T cells sorted from spleen or lymph node cells, taken before transplant. This clonotype was obtained from a human donor who was the organ donor for an intestinal transplant. The CDR3 loop is CASSPLTTLLAGGTDTQYF. CDR3 sequence (DNA): TGTGCCAGCTCACCACTTACAACTCTATTGGCGGGGGGCACAGATACGCAGTATTTT.